The rows below give T cell receptor beta chains drawn from one sample of a study of blood T cells in healthy people across ages. TCRdb re-called the 5' RACE reads with MiXCR, one entry per CDR3 protein. The sample holds about 1.8 million distinct CDR3 sequences, less than 50% seen once. Source material: blood. These receptors were taken from a woman aged 40 to 50 in good health. Each CDR3 is given with its conserved first and last residue. A D gene is named only where the DNA matches it firmly. Expanded clones are given a class, and other clones once, few, many or no size at all.

v_gene: TRBV6-2/TRBV6-3; abundance: -; d_gene: TRBD2; j_gene: TRBJ2-3; CDR3aa: CASRVAGGLTNTQYF; CDR3nt: TGTGCCAGCAGGGTAGCGGGGGGACTCACGAATACGCAGTATTTT
v_gene: TRBV20-1; abundance: -; d_gene: TRBD2; j_gene: TRBJ2-3; CDR3aa: CSASGAGGAIIPSTDTQYF; CDR3nt: TGCAGTGCTAGTGGAGCGGGGGGGGCCATTATCCCTAGCACAGATACGCAGTATTTT
v_gene: TRBV6-2/TRBV6-3; abundance: -; d_gene: -; j_gene: TRBJ2-3; CDR3aa: CASSYFGKVLTDTQYF; CDR3nt: TGTGCCAGCAGTTACTTCGGCAAGGTGCTCACAGATACGCAGTATTTT
v_gene: TRBV15; abundance: few; d_gene: TRBD1; j_gene: TRBJ2-3; CDR3aa: CATSSRTGEGQHTDTQYF; CDR3nt: TGTGCCACCAGCTCCCGGACAGGGGAAGGTCAACACACAGATACGCAGTATTTT
v_gene: TRBV27; abundance: -; d_gene: TRBD2; j_gene: TRBJ2-3; CDR3aa: CASKSSGGPTSTDTQYF; CDR3nt: TGTGCCAGCAAATCTAGCGGGGGGCCGACTAGCACAGATACGCAGTATTTT
v_gene: TRBV5-1; abundance: -; d_gene: -; j_gene: TRBJ1-2; CDR3aa: CASSLAQTGTLYGYTF; CDR3nt: TGCGCCAGCAGCTTGGCCCAGACTGGCACCCTCTATGGCTACACCTTC
v_gene: TRBV2; abundance: -; d_gene: TRBD1; j_gene: TRBJ1-2; CDR3aa: CASSPVAGGVYGYTF; CDR3nt: TGTGCCAGCAGCCCGGTGGCAGGGGGCGTCTATGGCTACACCTTC
v_gene: TRBV6-6; abundance: few; d_gene: -; j_gene: TRBJ2-7; CDR3aa: CASRSPIYEQYF; CDR3nt: TGTGCCAGCAGGTCTCCAATCTACGAGCAGTACTTC
v_gene: TRBV20-1; abundance: -; d_gene: -; j_gene: TRBJ2-5; CDR3aa: CSAVPFYQETQYF; CDR3nt: TGCAGTGCTGTCCCATTTTACCAAGAGACCCAGTACTTC
v_gene: TRBV11-3; abundance: -; d_gene: -; j_gene: TRBJ2-1; CDR3aa: CASSLRGRSEQFF; CDR3nt: TGTGCCAGCAGCCTCCGGGGGAGGTCGGAGCAGTTCTTC